A selection of T cell receptor beta chains follows, all from one sample in a study of blood T cell repertoires in COVID-19. Assay used: immunoSEQ multiplex PCR; TCRdb lists only in-frame clones, some missing. The sample lists over 130,000 clones, approximately 78% seen once, with about 4.3% in the top ten. Sequencing input: peripheral blood. The receptors derive from a woman older than 75 with acute or convalescent COVID-19. Both conserved end residues are part of each CDR3. D genes are given only for firm matches. Clone size is shown for a subset of rows, as once, few, many or a class of expanded clone.

CDR3,DNA,J,D,size,V
CAWSVGGATQPQHF,TGTGCCTGGAGTGTGGGGGGGGCCACTCAGCCCCAGCATTTT,TRBJ1-5,.,.,TRBV30
CASSIMSSYNEQFF,TGCGCCAGCAGTATCATGAGCTCCTACAATGAGCAGTTCTTC,TRBJ2-1,.,.,TRBV5-1
CASSVERERTGELFF,TGCGCCAGCAGTGTAGAGCGGGAGCGCACCGGGGAGCTGTTTTTT,TRBJ2-2,TRBD2,few,TRBV10-1
CSASGRGFGGYTF,TGCAGTGCTAGTGGGCGGGGCTTCGGTGGCTACACCTTC,TRBJ1-2,.,.,TRBV20-1
CASKGQGAYEQYF,TGTGCCAGCAAGGGACAGGGGGCATACGAGCAGTACTTC,TRBJ2-7,TRBD1,.,TRBV2
CASSGSKSFWFTEAFF,TGTGCCAGTAGTGGGAGTAAGAGTTTTTGGTTCACTGAAGCTTTCTTT,TRBJ1-1,.,.,TRBV19
CASSPLGGVYNEQFF,TGTGCCAGCAGCCCCCTTGGCGGGGTCTACAATGAGCAGTTCTTC,TRBJ2-1,.,.,TRBV7-3
CASSYTGSAEAFF,TGTGCCAGCAGCTACACCGGGAGCGCTGAAGCTTTCTTT,TRBJ1-1,.,.,TRBV11-2
CAISDDRSARYGYTF,TGTGCCATCAGTGATGACCGCAGCGCCCGCTATGGCTACACCTTC,TRBJ1-2,.,.,TRBV10-3
CASTKGQGNEKLFF,TGTGCCAGTACCAAGGGACAGGGGAATGAAAAACTGTTTTTT,TRBJ1-4,TRBD1,once,TRBV19
CASSPLANTGELFF,TGCGCCAGCAGTCCCCTCGCGAACACCGGGGAGCTGTTTTTT,TRBJ2-2,.,.,TRBV10-1
CASSRRVGQGKGAFF,TGTGCCAGCAGCCGACGGGTGGGTCAGGGTAAGGGGGCTTTCTTT,TRBJ1-1,.,.,TRBV11-2
CASSAQFGAPGGELFF,TGCGCCAGCAGTGCTCAATTTGGGGCACCGGGCGGGGAGCTGTTTTTT,TRBJ2-2,.,.,TRBV10-1
CASSKGQGDTGELFF,TGTGCCAGCAGCAAGGGACAGGGCGACACCGGGGAGCTGTTTTTT,TRBJ2-2,TRBD1,.,TRBV11-3
CASSLAGGGLQFF,TGTGCCAGCAGCTTAGCGGGAGGGGGGTTGCAGTTCTTC,TRBJ2-1,.,.,TRBV7-9
CASSLQETQYF,TGCGCCAGCAGCTTACAGGAGACCCAGTACTTC,TRBJ2-5,.,.,TRBV5-1
CASSPRQGLSYNEQFF,TGTGCCAGCTCACCCAGACAGGGGTTATCCTACAATGAGCAGTTCTTC,TRBJ2-1,TRBD1,.,TRBV18
CASSRGRGIEFHGYTF,TGTGCCAGTAGCAGGGGGCGGGGGATTGAGTTTCATGGCTACACCTTC,TRBJ1-2,TRBD1,.,TRBV19
CASSSGLPQRSQYF,TGTGCCAGCAGCTCGGGACTACCGCAAAGGTCCCAGTACTTC,TRBJ2-5,TRBD2,.,TRBV7-8
CASSLFLGGEQYF,TGTGCCAGCAGTTTATTTTTGGGGGGCGAGCAGTACTTC,TRBJ2-7,.,.,TRBV27
CASSMGGLAGVTDTQYF,TGCGCCAGCAGCATGGGTGGACTAGCGGGGGTTACAGATACGCAGTATTTT,TRBJ2-3,TRBD2,.,TRBV5-1
CASSQGGQGRTEAFF,TGTGCCAGCAGCCAAGGGGGACAGGGGAGGACTGAAGCTTTCTTT,TRBJ1-1,TRBD1,.,TRBV3-1/TRBV3-2
CASRTGTGRRGVEKLFF,TGTGCCAGCAGGACCGGGACAGGACGTCGTGGGGTGGAAAAACTGTTTTTT,TRBJ1-4,TRBD1,once,TRBV2
CASSTHHLAGGPNTGELFF,TGTGCCAGCTCAACCCATCACCTAGCGGGAGGACCGAACACCGGGGAGCTGTTTTTT,TRBJ2-2,TRBD2,.,TRBV18
CASSSRLAGGETQYF,TGTGCCAGCAGCTCTCGACTAGCGGGAGGGGAGACCCAGTACTTC,TRBJ2-5,TRBD2,.,TRBV7-6
CASSSIGQDIAKNIQYF,TGTGCCAGCAGTTCCATCGGACAGGATATAGCCAAAAACATTCAGTACTTC,TRBJ2-4,TRBD1,.,TRBV28
CASSLASEQFF,TGTGCCAGCAGTTTAGCGTCAGAACAGTTCTTC,TRBJ2-1,.,.,TRBV12-3/TRBV12-4
CATSRDRAGYTF,TGTGCCACCAGCAGAGATCGAGCTGGCTACACCTTC,TRBJ1-2,.,.,TRBV15
CASSYASTGMVQPQHF,TGTGCCAGCAGTTACGCATCAACAGGGATGGTTCAGCCCCAGCATTTT,TRBJ1-5,.,.,TRBV6-5
CASSPGFSNQPQHF,TGTGCCAGCAGTCCGGGATTTAGCAATCAGCCCCAGCATTTT,TRBJ1-5,.,few,TRBV6-5
CASSQAAGYAEAFF,TGTGCCAGCAGCCAAGCGGCGGGCTACGCTGAAGCTTTCTTT,TRBJ1-1,.,.,TRBV3-1/TRBV3-2
CASSQALTRDRARMDYGYTF,TGCGCCAGCAGCCAAGCACTGACCCGGGACAGGGCGCGCATGGACTATGGCTACACCTTC,TRBJ1-2,TRBD1,few,TRBV4-1
CASSSATKKYRDRRPKTYEQYF,TGCGCCAGCAGCTCAGCGACTAAGAAGTACCGGGACAGACGACCAAAGACCTACGAGCAGTACTTC,TRBJ2-7,TRBD1,.,TRBV5-1
CASSLGLQLEQYF,TGTGCCAGCAGCCTAGGTCTACAGCTCGAGCAGTACTTC,TRBJ2-7,.,.,TRBV7-2
CASSYKETQYF,TGTGCCAGCAGTTATAAAGAGACCCAGTACTTC,TRBJ2-5,.,.,TRBV6-5
CASSADRAGANVLTF,TGTGCCAGCAGCGCCGACAGGGCTGGGGCCAACGTCCTGACTTTC,TRBJ2-6,TRBD1,once,TRBV7-7
CASSLGGGAYEQFF,TGTGCCAGCAGCTTAGGCGGGGGGGCCTATGAGCAGTTCTTC,TRBJ2-1,TRBD2,.,TRBV7-6
CASRERTGTNYGYTF,TGCGCCAGCAGGGAAAGGACAGGAACTAACTATGGCTACACCTTC,TRBJ1-2,TRBD1,.,TRBV5-1
CASSGYRDYSYNSPLHF,TGTGCCAGCAGTGGCTACCGGGACTACTCCTATAATTCACCCCTCCACTTT,TRBJ1-6,.,once,TRBV28
CASSFGTGDNEQYF,TGTGCCAGCAGCTTCGGGACAGGGGACAACGAGCAGTACTTC,TRBJ2-7,TRBD1,.,TRBV5-6
CASSYGGVNEQFF,TGTGCCAGCAGCTACGGAGGGGTCAATGAGCAGTTCTTC,TRBJ2-1,.,.,TRBV7-8
CASSHWDRRTGELFF,TGTGCCAGCAGCCACTGGGACAGACGTACCGGGGAGCTGTTTTTT,TRBJ2-2,TRBD1,.,TRBV25-1
CASRASGTSGGFYEQYF,TGTGCCAGCAGAGCGTCCGGGACTAGCGGGGGCTTTTACGAGCAGTACTTC,TRBJ2-7,TRBD2,.,TRBV27
CASSLGRQGTETQYF,TGCGCCAGCAGCTTGGGGCGGCAGGGTACGGAGACCCAGTACTTC,TRBJ2-5,.,.,TRBV5-1
CASRNPGQPQHF,TGTGCCAGCAGAAACCCGGGGCAGCCCCAGCATTTT,TRBJ1-5,.,.,TRBV6-5
CASSLGLAGAPLYEQYF,TGTGCCAGCAGCTTAGGACTAGCGGGAGCCCCCCTCTACGAGCAGTACTTC,TRBJ2-7,TRBD2,few,TRBV7-8
CASSSGGGLSPLHF,TGCGCCAGCAGCTCGGGGGGCGGGCTTTCACCCCTCCACTTT,TRBJ1-6,.,few,TRBV5-1
CASSTRTQYF,TGTGCCAGCAGCACCCGGACCCAGTACTTC,TRBJ2-5,.,once,TRBV21-1
CASKGPGDEKLFF,TGCGCCAGCAAAGGCCCCGGGGATGAAAAACTGTTTTTT,TRBJ1-4,.,.,TRBV10-2
CASSLGQGAYNEQFF,TGTGCCAGCAGCTTAGGGCAGGGCGCCTACAATGAGCAGTTCTTC,TRBJ2-1,.,few,TRBV11-3
CASSPGHSGANVLTF,TGCGCCAGCAGCCCAGGACACTCTGGGGCCAACGTCCTGACTTTC,TRBJ2-6,.,.,TRBV5-1
CASSLGYRGSEAFF,TGTGCCAGCAGCTTAGGGTACAGGGGATCTGAAGCTTTCTTT,TRBJ1-1,TRBD1,.,TRBV7-9
CASSQGLGGLGTGELFF,TGTGCCAGCAGCCAAGGCTTGGGGGGGCTGGGCACCGGGGAGCTGTTTTTT,TRBJ2-2,.,few,TRBV4-2
CASNPLRGARDYGYTF,TGTGCCAGCAACCCACTGCGGGGGGCGCGGGACTATGGCTACACCTTC,TRBJ1-2,.,few,TRBV7-9
CASSSHPGQGASVHEQYF,TGTGCCAGCAGTTCCCACCCGGGACAGGGGGCGTCAGTCCACGAGCAGTACTTC,TRBJ2-7,TRBD1,once,TRBV27
CASWTSPGSDTQYF,TGCGCCAGCTGGACTAGTCCCGGATCGGATACGCAGTATTTT,TRBJ2-3,TRBD2,few,TRBV5-1
CASSPLNSGRNEQYF,TGTGCCAGCAGTCCACTCAATAGCGGGAGGAACGAGCAGTACTTC,TRBJ2-7,TRBD2,.,TRBV27